Included here is one T cell receptor (beta chain) sequence, with context. The antigen is unknown. This specimen belongs to a study of T cell responses to AZD1222 COVID-19 vaccine. Study results and caveats: Of spike-specific TCRs, nearly half reportedly target regions left unmutated in variants.

TCRdb's copy holds only in-frame clones and misses some; the assay was immunoSEQ multiplex PCR. Among more than 15,000 clones listed, roughly 84% were seen once. The clonotype was recovered from an adult who received the AZD1222 COVID-19 vaccine. Specimen: peripheral blood, collected 28 days after the second AZD1222 dose.

The CDR3 is CASSLGTSAYYEQYF. CDR3 in DNA: TGTGCCAGCAGTCTGGGGACTAGCGCCTACTACGAGCAGTACTTC. The V call is TRBV11-1, the J call TRBJ2-7, with TRBD2 matching over 10 bases. The length of the CDR3 is 15 residues. The germline CDR1 and CDR2 sequences are SGHAT and FQDESV (reference sequence). V trimming: 6 bases; J trimming: 3 bases; junction bases outside the gene matches: 8. Filled out from reference TRBV11-1 and TRBJ2-7, the complete variable domain reads EAEVAQSPRYKITEKSQAVAFWCDPISGHATLYWYRQILGQGPELLVQFQDESVVDDSQLPKDRFSAERLKGVDSTLKIQPAELGDSAMYLCASSLGTSAYYEQYFGPGTRLTVT.